The source of this TCR beta chain is a study of T cells in localized non-small cell lung cancer. Study-wide results and caveats: There was an association of higher blood T cell density with longer overall survival. Across samples, adjacent lung featured a median roughly 60 of the top 100 tumor clones. Multi-region tumor sequencing was not done, so intratumor heterogeneity could not be excluded. Peak T cell clonality was found in uninvolved adjacent lung, exceeding tumor.

The length of the CDR3 is 15 residues. CDR1 MNHGY and CDR2 SAAAGT come from the germline V gene. As concerns this clone: What it binds is unknown. A junction end diverges from the germline sequence, so it may reflect a read error.

The assay was immunoSEQ multiplex PCR, and TCRdb's table has in-frame clones only and misses some. The repertoire includes more than 9,000 clones, more than 45% of them detected once, and 4.2% sits in the top ten. The chain employs TRBV6-8 and TRBJ2-1; 10 bases align to TRBD2. This clonotype was obtained from a woman aged 35-70 years with stage II squamous cell lung carcinoma. This material consisted of lymph node tissue, taken before any cancer treatment. The CDR3 nucleotides read TGTGCCATCAGTGCGAGCGGGGGGGCATACAATGAGCAGTTCTTC. As protein: CAISASGGAYNEQFF.